These T cell receptor beta chains were read from a single sample in a study of regulatory T cells in long-lasting Graves disease. TCRdb analysed the multiplex PCR reads with MiXCR anew, one entry per CDR3 protein. The sample lists 400,000 to 500,000 distinct CDR3 sequences; approximately 23% were seen once. The source material was peripheral blood mononuclear cells (PBMCs), sampled when the disease was refractory, from a patient treated with antithyroid drugs. These receptors all stem from a female donor with Graves disease. The CDR3 runs from the conserved cysteine through the conserved F or W. Each record gives: clone size, J gene, V gene, D gene, CDR3 protein, CDR3 DNA. D genes are given only for firm matches. Size is stated for part of the rows, as once, few or many counts, or as a class when the clone is expanded.

clone size: .
J gene: TRBJ2-4
V gene: TRBV10-3
D gene: .
CDR3 protein: CAISGILGGTKNIQYF
CDR3 DNA: TGTGCCATCAGTGGGATATTAGGAGGGACCAAAAACATTCAGTACTTC

clone size: many
J gene: TRBJ2-7
V gene: TRBV7-2
D gene: TRBD1
CDR3 protein: CASSSRGRGPYEQYF
CDR3 DNA: TGTGCCAGCAGCAGCAGGGGGCGCGGGCCTTACGAGCAGTACTTC

clone size: .
J gene: TRBJ1-1
V gene: TRBV20-1
D gene: .
CDR3 protein: CSAVGTNTEAFF
CDR3 DNA: TGCAGTGCGGTTGGGACCAACACTGAAGCTTTCTTT

clone size: many
J gene: TRBJ2-7
V gene: TRBV28
D gene: .
CDR3 protein: CASIQPSRSSYEQYF
CDR3 DNA: TGTGCCAGCATACAACCCTCCCGATCCTCCTACGAGCAGTACTTC

clone size: many
J gene: TRBJ2-5
V gene: TRBV11-2
D gene: TRBD2
CDR3 protein: CASSSHGLAGVTETQYF
CDR3 DNA: TGTGCCAGCAGCTCCCACGGACTAGCGGGAGTTACGGAGACCCAGTACTTC

clone size: many
J gene: TRBJ2-7
V gene: TRBV20-1
D gene: .
CDR3 protein: CSATRAVRATYEQYF
CDR3 DNA: TGCAGTGCTACCCGGGCGGTGAGGGCCACCTACGAGCAGTACTTC

clone size: .
J gene: TRBJ2-2
V gene: TRBV6-1
D gene: .
CDR3 protein: CASARYGELFF
CDR3 DNA: TGTGCCAGTGCTAGGTACGGGGAGCTGTTTTTT

clone size: many
J gene: TRBJ2-5
V gene: TRBV28
D gene: .
CDR3 protein: CASSFGGYSQTQYF
CDR3 DNA: TGTGCCAGCAGTTTTGGGGGGTATTCGCAGACCCAGTACTTC

clone size: many
J gene: TRBJ1-2
V gene: TRBV6-1
D gene: .
CDR3 protein: CASRLLGANYGYTF
CDR3 DNA: TGTGCCAGCAGACTATTGGGGGCCAACTATGGCTACACCTTC

clone size: many
J gene: TRBJ2-2
V gene: TRBV7-3
D gene: TRBD1
CDR3 protein: CASSQGQANTGELFF
CDR3 DNA: TGTGCCAGCAGCCAGGGACAGGCGAACACCGGGGAGCTGTTTTTT

clone size: many
J gene: TRBJ1-5
V gene: TRBV12-3/TRBV12-4
D gene: .
CDR3 protein: CASRPRGGPHQPQHF
CDR3 DNA: TGTGCCAGCAGACCCCGGGGGGGGCCCCATCAGCCCCAGCATTTT

clone size: few
J gene: TRBJ2-2
V gene: TRBV7-2
D gene: TRBD1
CDR3 protein: CASSFSFWTGVNPGELFF
CDR3 DNA: TGTGCCAGCAGTTTCAGCTTCTGGACAGGGGTTAATCCCGGGGAGCTGTTTTTT

clone size: .
J gene: TRBJ2-7
V gene: TRBV3-1
D gene: .
CDR3 protein: CASSQGRTTYEQYF
CDR3 DNA: TGTGCCAGCAGCCAAGGACGGACAACCTACGAGCAGTACTTC

clone size: many
J gene: TRBJ1-1
V gene: TRBV28
D gene: .
CDR3 protein: CASRGHTMNTEAFF
CDR3 DNA: TGTGCCAGCAGAGGACATACTATGAACACTGAAGCTTTCTTT

clone size: .
J gene: TRBJ2-2
V gene: TRBV6-1
D gene: .
CDR3 protein: CASSRSGFDTGELFF
CDR3 DNA: TGTGCCAGCTCAAGATCGGGGTTTGATACCGGGGAGCTGTTTTTT

clone size: .
J gene: TRBJ1-3
V gene: TRBV20-1
D gene: .
CDR3 protein: CSVGAIYF
CDR3 DNA: TGCAGTGTTGGGGCCATATATTTT

clone size: many
J gene: TRBJ1-1
V gene: TRBV6-2/TRBV6-3
D gene: .
CDR3 protein: CASSSALAGSNTEAFF
CDR3 DNA: TGTGCCAGCAGTTCGGCGCTAGCAGGGTCTAACACTGAAGCTTTCTTT

clone size: .
J gene: TRBJ1-4
V gene: TRBV5-4
D gene: TRBD1
CDR3 protein: CASSTQTGAGEKLFF
CDR3 DNA: TGTGCCAGCAGCACGCAAACAGGGGCCGGTGAAAAACTGTTTTTT

clone size: .
J gene: TRBJ1-2
V gene: TRBV20-1
D gene: .
CDR3 protein: CSASYRTNYYNYGYTF
CDR3 DNA: TGCAGTGCTAGTTACCGGACAAATTACTATAACTATGGCTACACCTTC

clone size: many
J gene: TRBJ2-5
V gene: TRBV20-1
D gene: TRBD1
CDR3 protein: CSAWTGAQETQYF
CDR3 DNA: TGCAGTGCCTGGACAGGGGCACAAGAGACCCAGTACTTC

clone size: few
J gene: TRBJ2-5
V gene: TRBV14
D gene: .
CDR3 protein: CASSQRAGKETQYF
CDR3 DNA: TGTGCCAGCAGCCAACGGGCAGGGAAAGAGACCCAGTACTTC

clone size: many
J gene: TRBJ2-5
V gene: TRBV6-2/TRBV6-3
D gene: .
CDR3 protein: CASRQRIRGATQETQYF
CDR3 DNA: TGTGCCAGCAGACAAAGAATACGGGGGGCCACCCAAGAGACCCAGTACTTC

clone size: .
J gene: TRBJ1-6
V gene: TRBV7-3
D gene: TRBD1
CDR3 protein: CASSLTGSDNSPLHF
CDR3 DNA: TGTGCCAGCAGCCTGACAGGGTCCGATAATTCACCCCTCCACTTT

clone size: few
J gene: TRBJ1-1
V gene: TRBV5-1
D gene: .
CDR3 protein: CASSADQLTEAFF
CDR3 DNA: TGCGCCAGCAGCGCGGACCAACTCACTGAAGCTTTCTTT

clone size: many
J gene: TRBJ1-1
V gene: TRBV20-1
D gene: .
CDR3 protein: CSASPLGYPNTEAFF
CDR3 DNA: TGCAGTGCTAGCCCCCTAGGGTACCCGAACACTGAAGCTTTCTTT

clone size: .
J gene: TRBJ1-4
V gene: TRBV30
D gene: .
CDR3 protein: CAWSGFEKLFF
CDR3 DNA: TGTGCCTGGAGCGGTTTCGAAAAACTGTTTTTT

clone size: many
J gene: TRBJ1-1
V gene: TRBV28
D gene: .
CDR3 protein: CASSLRGGLLNTEAFF
CDR3 DNA: TGTGCCAGCAGTTTACGTGGGGGACTGCTGAACACTGAAGCTTTCTTT

clone size: many
J gene: TRBJ2-4
V gene: TRBV12-3/TRBV12-4
D gene: .
CDR3 protein: CASSRINVGQYF
CDR3 DNA: TGTGCCAGCAGCCGAATTAACGTGGGACAGTACTTC

clone size: .
J gene: TRBJ2-7
V gene: TRBV5-1
D gene: .
CDR3 protein: CASSPIQGGSPYEQYF
CDR3 DNA: TGCGCCAGCAGCCCCATCCAAGGGGGAAGTCCCTACGAGCAGTACTTC

clone size: many
J gene: TRBJ1-6
V gene: TRBV7-9
D gene: .
CDR3 protein: CASSLARGGDSPLHF
CDR3 DNA: TGTGCCAGCAGCTTAGCGCGCGGTGGAGATTCACCCCTCCACTTT

clone size: many
J gene: TRBJ1-1
V gene: TRBV30
D gene: .
CDR3 protein: CAWKPGPTNTEAFF
CDR3 DNA: TGTGCCTGGAAGCCGGGACCGACGAACACTGAAGCTTTCTTT

clone size: few
J gene: TRBJ1-5
V gene: TRBV19
D gene: TRBD1
CDR3 protein: CASQTGLQPQHF
CDR3 DNA: TGTGCCAGCCAGACAGGGTTACAGCCCCAGCATTTT

clone size: few
J gene: TRBJ1-6
V gene: TRBV6-1
D gene: TRBD1
CDR3 protein: CASSRAGQVPSPLHF
CDR3 DNA: TGTGCCAGCAGCCGGGCTGGACAGGTTCCTTCACCCCTCCACTTT

clone size: few
J gene: TRBJ1-4
V gene: TRBV20-1
D gene: .
CDR3 protein: CSAKEPFGKLFF
CDR3 DNA: TGCAGTGCAAAGGAGCCCTTTGGAAAACTGTTTTTT

clone size: .
J gene: TRBJ1-1
V gene: TRBV18
D gene: TRBD1
CDR3 protein: CASSPFDRGYTEAFF
CDR3 DNA: TGTGCCAGCTCACCCTTCGACAGGGGGTACACTGAAGCTTTCTTT

clone size: many
J gene: TRBJ1-1
V gene: TRBV12-3/TRBV12-4
D gene: TRBD1
CDR3 protein: CASRTGDGTEAFF
CDR3 DNA: TGTGCCAGCAGAACAGGGGATGGCACTGAAGCTTTCTTT

clone size: .
J gene: TRBJ1-1
V gene: TRBV7-9
D gene: .
CDR3 protein: CASSLYEAFF
CDR3 DNA: TGTGCCAGCAGTCTTTATGAAGCTTTCTTT

clone size: few
J gene: TRBJ2-5
V gene: TRBV30
D gene: .
CDR3 protein: CAWNNGGSQTQYF
CDR3 DNA: TGTGCCTGGAATAATGGGGGCAGCCAGACCCAGTACTTC

clone size: .
J gene: TRBJ2-3
V gene: TRBV20-1
D gene: TRBD1
CDR3 protein: CSAKGASNTDMQYF
CDR3 DNA: TGCAGTGCCAAGGGGGCCAGTAACACAGATATGCAGTATTTT

clone size: .
J gene: TRBJ2-2
V gene: TRBV20-1
D gene: .
CDR3 protein: CSALGGANTGELFF
CDR3 DNA: TGCAGTGCTCTAGGGGGGGCGAACACCGGGGAGCTGTTTTTT

clone size: many
J gene: TRBJ1-2
V gene: TRBV12-5
D gene: .
CDR3 protein: CASGLYVANYGYTF
CDR3 DNA: TGTGCTAGTGGTTTGTACGTAGCTAACTATGGCTACACCTTC

clone size: .
J gene: TRBJ1-2
V gene: TRBV18
D gene: .
CDR3 protein: CASSPPTWEGGYTF
CDR3 DNA: TGTGCCAGCTCACCACCGACCTGGGAGGGTGGCTACACCTTC

clone size: .
J gene: TRBJ1-5
V gene: TRBV6-1
D gene: .
CDR3 protein: CASSEMDRYQPQHF
CDR3 DNA: TGTGCCAGCAGTGAGATGGACAGATATCAGCCCCAGCATTTT

clone size: many
J gene: TRBJ2-5
V gene: TRBV11-2
D gene: .
CDR3 protein: CASSFISPGETQYF
CDR3 DNA: TGTGCCAGCAGCTTTATTTCTCCGGGTGAGACCCAGTACTTC